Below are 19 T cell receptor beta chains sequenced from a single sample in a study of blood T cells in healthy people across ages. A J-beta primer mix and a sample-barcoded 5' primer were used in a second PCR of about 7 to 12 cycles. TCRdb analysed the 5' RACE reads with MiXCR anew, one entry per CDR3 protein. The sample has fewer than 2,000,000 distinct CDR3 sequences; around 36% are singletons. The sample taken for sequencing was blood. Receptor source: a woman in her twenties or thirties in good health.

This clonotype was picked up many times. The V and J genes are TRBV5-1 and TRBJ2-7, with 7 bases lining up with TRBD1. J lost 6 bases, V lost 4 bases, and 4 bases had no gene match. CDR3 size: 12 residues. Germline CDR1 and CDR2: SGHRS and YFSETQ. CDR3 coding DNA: TGCGCCAGCAGCCCGGGGACAGCCGAGCAGTACTTC. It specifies CASSPGTAEQYF.

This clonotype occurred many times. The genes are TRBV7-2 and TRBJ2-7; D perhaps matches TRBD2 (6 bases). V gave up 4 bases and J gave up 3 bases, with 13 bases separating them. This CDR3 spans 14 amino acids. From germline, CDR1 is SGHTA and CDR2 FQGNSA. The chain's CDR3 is CASSYSTSSYEQYF. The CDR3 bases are TGTGCCAGCAGCTATTCTACTAGCAGCTACGAGCAGTACTTC.

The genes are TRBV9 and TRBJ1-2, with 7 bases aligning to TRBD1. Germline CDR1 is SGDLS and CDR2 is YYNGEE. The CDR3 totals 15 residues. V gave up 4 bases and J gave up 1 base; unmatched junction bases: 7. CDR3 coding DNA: TGTGCCAGCAGCAGTTCAGGGGGAGTTAACTATGGCTACACCTTC. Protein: CASSSSGGVNYGYTF.

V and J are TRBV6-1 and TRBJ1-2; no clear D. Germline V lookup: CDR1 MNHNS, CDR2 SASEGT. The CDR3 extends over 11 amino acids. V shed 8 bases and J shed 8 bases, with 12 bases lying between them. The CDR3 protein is CASHRSGGYTF. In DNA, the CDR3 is TGTGCCAGCCACCGGTCGGGCGGCTACACCTTC.

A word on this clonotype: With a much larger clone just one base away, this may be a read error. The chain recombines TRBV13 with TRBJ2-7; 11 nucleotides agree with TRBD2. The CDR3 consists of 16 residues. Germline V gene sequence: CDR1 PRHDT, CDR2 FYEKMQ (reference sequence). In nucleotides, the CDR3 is TGTACCAGCAGCTCTAGCGGGGGGCTTATCTCCTACGAGCAGTACTTC. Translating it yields CTSSSSGGLISYEQYF.

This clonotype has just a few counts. CDR3 nucleotide sequence: TGTGCCAGCAGCCAAGGAGGGGGCGGCACTGAAGCTTTCTTT. This translates into CASSQGGGGTEAFF. This sequence joins TRBV3-1 and TRBJ1-1; 7 bases agree with TRBD1. The V gene end was trimmed by 1 base and the J gene end by 4 bases; junction bases not matched to a gene: 3. From germline, CDR1 is LGHDT and CDR2 YNNKEL (reference sequence). CDR3 length equals 14 residues.

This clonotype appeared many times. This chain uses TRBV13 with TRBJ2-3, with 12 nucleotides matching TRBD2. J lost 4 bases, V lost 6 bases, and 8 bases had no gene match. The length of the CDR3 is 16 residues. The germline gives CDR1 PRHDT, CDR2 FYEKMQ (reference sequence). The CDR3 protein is CASSQTSGRLADTQYF. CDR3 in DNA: TGTGCCAGCAGTCAAACTAGCGGGAGGCTCGCAGATACGCAGTATTTT.

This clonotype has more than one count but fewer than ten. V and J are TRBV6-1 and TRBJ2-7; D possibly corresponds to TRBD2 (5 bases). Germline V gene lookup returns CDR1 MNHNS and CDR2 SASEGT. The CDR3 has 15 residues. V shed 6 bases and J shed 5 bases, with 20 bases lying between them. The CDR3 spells CASRGDWAPSHEQYF. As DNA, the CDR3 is TGTGCCAGCAGGGGAGACTGGGCACCATCCCACGAGCAGTACTTC.

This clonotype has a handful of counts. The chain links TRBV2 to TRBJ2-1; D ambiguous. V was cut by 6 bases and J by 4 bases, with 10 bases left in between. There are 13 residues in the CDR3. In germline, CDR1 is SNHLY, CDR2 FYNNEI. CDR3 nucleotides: TGTGCCAGCAGCGGTGGACGGTACAATGAGCAGTTCTTC. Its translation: CASSGGRYNEQFF.

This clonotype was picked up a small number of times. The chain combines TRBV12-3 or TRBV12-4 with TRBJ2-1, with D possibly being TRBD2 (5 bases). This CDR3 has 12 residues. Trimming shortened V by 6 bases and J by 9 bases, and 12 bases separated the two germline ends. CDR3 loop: CASRLGLVEQFF. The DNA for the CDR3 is TGTGCCAGCAGACTCGGACTTGTTGAGCAGTTCTTC.

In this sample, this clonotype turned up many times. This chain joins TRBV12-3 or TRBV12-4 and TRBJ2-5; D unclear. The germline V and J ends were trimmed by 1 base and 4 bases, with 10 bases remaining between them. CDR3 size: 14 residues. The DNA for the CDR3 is TGTGCCAGCAGTTTAGATCTGGAACCAGAGACCCAGTACTTC. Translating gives CASSLDLEPETQYF.

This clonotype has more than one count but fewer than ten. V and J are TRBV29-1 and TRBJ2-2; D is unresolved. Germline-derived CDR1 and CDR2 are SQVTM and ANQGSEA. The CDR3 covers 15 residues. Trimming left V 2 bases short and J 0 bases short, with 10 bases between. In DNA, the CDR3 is TGCAGCGTTGAATTTCTAGGACCGAACACCGGGGAGCTGTTTTTT. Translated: CSVEFLGPNTGELFF.

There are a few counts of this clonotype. The CDR3 reads CASSLIRVNQPQHF. CDR3 bases: TGTGCCAGCAGTTTGATCAGGGTCAATCAGCCCCAGCATTTT. The chain carries TRBV28 and TRBJ1-5, with a tentative D call TRBD1 (5 bases). V was shortened by 3 bases and J by 3 bases, with 9 bases between the two germline ends. CDR3 length: 14 amino acids. Per the germline V gene, CDR1 is MDHEN and CDR2 is SYDVKM.

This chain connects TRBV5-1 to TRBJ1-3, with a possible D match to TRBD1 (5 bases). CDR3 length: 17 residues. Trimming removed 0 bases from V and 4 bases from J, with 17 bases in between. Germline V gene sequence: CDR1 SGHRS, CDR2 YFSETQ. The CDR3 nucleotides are TGCGCCAGCAGCTTGGGGCAGATCTCTGGGGGAGGAAACACCATATATTTT. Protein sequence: CASSLGQISGGGNTIYF. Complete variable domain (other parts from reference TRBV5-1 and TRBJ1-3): KAGVTQTPRYLIKTRGQQVTLSCSPISGHRSVSWYQQTPGQGLQFLFEYFSETQRNKGNFPGRFSGRQFSNSRSEMNVSTLELGDSALYLCASSLGQISGGGNTIYFGEGSWLTVV.

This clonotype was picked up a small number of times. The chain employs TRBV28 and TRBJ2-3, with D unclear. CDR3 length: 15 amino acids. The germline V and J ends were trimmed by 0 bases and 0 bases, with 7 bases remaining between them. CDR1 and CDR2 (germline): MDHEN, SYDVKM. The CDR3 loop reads CASSLWELSTDTQYF. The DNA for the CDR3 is TGTGCCAGCAGTTTATGGGAGCTTAGCACAGATACGCAGTATTTT.

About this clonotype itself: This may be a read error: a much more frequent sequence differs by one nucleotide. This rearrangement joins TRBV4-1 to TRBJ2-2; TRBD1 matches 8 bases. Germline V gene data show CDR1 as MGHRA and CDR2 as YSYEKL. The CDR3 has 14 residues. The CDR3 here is CASGGRTGNGERFF. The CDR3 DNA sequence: TGCGCCAGCGGAGGGAGGACAGGGAACGGGGAGCGGTTTTTT.

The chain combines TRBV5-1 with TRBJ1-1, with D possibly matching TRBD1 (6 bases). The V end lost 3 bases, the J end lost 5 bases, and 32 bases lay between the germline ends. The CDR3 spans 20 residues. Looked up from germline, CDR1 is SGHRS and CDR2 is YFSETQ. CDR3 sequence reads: CASSWRDFDSAGDSRTEAFF. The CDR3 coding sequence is TGCGCCAGCAGCTGGCGGGACTTCGATTCGGCAGGGGATTCGAGGACTGAAGCTTTCTTT.

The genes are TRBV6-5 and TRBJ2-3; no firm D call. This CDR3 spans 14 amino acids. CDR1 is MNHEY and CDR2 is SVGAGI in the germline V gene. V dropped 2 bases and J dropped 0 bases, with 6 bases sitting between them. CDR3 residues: CASSYDPSTDTQYF. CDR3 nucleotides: TGTGCCAGCAGTTACGATCCTAGCACAGATACGCAGTATTTT.

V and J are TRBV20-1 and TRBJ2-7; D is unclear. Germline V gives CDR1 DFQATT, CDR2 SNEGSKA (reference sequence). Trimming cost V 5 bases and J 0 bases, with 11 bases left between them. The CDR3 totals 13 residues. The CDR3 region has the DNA TGCAGTGCTTCCCTGGACGGCTCCTACGAGCAGTACTTC. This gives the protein CSASLDGSYEQYF.